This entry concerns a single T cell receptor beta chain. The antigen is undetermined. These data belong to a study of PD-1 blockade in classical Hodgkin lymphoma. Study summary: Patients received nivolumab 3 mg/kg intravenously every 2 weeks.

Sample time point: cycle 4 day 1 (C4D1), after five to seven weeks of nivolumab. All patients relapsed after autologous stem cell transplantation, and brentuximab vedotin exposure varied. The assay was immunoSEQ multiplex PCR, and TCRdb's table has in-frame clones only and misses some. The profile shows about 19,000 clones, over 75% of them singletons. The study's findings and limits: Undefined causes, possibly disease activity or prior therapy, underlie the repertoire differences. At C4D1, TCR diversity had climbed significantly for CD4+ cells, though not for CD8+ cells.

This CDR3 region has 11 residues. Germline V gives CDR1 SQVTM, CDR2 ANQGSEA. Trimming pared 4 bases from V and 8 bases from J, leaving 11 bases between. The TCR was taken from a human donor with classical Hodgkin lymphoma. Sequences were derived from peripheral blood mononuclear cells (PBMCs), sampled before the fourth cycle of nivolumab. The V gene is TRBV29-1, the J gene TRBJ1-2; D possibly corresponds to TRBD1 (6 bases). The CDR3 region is CSVGAGEGYTF. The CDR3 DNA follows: TGCAGCGTTGGGGCAGGGGAAGGCTACACCTTC. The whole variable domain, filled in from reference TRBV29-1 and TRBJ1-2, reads SAVISQKPSRDICQRGTSLTIQCQVDSQVTMMFWYRQQPGQSLTLIATANQGSEATYESGFVIDKFPISRPNLTFSTLTVSNMSPEDSSIYLCSVGAGEGYTFGSGTRLTVV.